These T cell receptor beta chains were read from a single sample in a study of blood T cell repertoires in COVID-19. Using immunoSEQ multiplex PCR, the repertoire was profiled, and TCRdb retains in-frame clones only, with some absent. The profile shows some 150,000 clones, around 87% of them singletons. Material: PBMCs or T cells enriched from blood (not recorded which). These receptor sequences come from a woman in her 30s with acute COVID-19. Both conserved end residues are part of each CDR3. The order of the fields is D gene, J gene, V gene, CDR3 length, clone size, CDR3 protein, CDR3 DNA. D genes are given only for firm matches. Expanded clones are given a class, and other clones once, few, many or no size at all.

.,TRBJ1-2,TRBV28,15,.,CASRSGTYSNYGYTF,TGTGCCAGCAGATCCGGGACTTACTCCAACTATGGCTACACCTTC
TRBD2,TRBJ2-7,TRBV27,15,.,CASSDQLEGLLKQYF,TGTGCCAGCAGTGACCAACTAGAGGGACTACTTAAGCAGTACTTC
.,TRBJ1-4,TRBV11-1,14,.,CASSSTVGDEKLFF,TGTGCCAGCAGTTCGACAGTCGGAGATGAAAAACTGTTTTTT
.,TRBJ1-4,TRBV9,14,few,CASSVGQTNEKLFF,TGTGCCAGCAGCGTAGGGCAGACTAATGAAAAACTGTTTTTT
.,TRBJ2-7,TRBV2,11,.,CASRSYYEQYF,TGTGCCAGCCGAAGCTACTACGAGCAGTACTTC
.,TRBJ2-4,TRBV4-2,16,.,CASSQDPGVDKNIQYF,TGTGCCAGCAGCCAAGATCCAGGGGTTGACAAAAACATTCAGTACTTC
TRBD1,TRBJ1-1,TRBV24-1,13,.,CATRGGTGREAFF,TGTGCCACCCGCGGAGGGACAGGGCGGGAAGCTTTCTTT
TRBD1,TRBJ1-6,TRBV15,13,.,CATTGIYNSPLHF,TGTGCCACGACAGGGATCTATAATTCACCCCTCCACTTT
.,TRBJ1-6,TRBV7-9,15,.,CASSALPLTGVPLHF,TGTGCCAGCAGCGCGCTCCCTCTTACAGGTGTACCCCTCCACTTT
TRBD1,TRBJ1-1,TRBV28,16,few,CATATGGNEVETEAFF,TGTGCCACCGCGACAGGGGGCAATGAGGTGGAGACTGAAGCTTTCTTT
TRBD1,TRBJ1-5,TRBV24-1,14,.,CATSDGTANQPQHF,TGTGCCACCAGTGACGGGACAGCAAATCAGCCCCAGCATTTT
TRBD1,TRBJ1-3,TRBV10-1,20,once,CAREGQACSVRENSGNTIYF,TGCGCCAGAGAGGGACAGGCGTGTTCCGTGAGGGAAAATTCTGGAAACACCATATATTTT
.,TRBJ1-4,TRBV6-5,14,.,CASSYQQGGEKLFF,TGTGCCAGCAGTTACCAGCAGGGAGGGGAAAAACTGTTTTTT
.,TRBJ2-2,TRBV28,11,.,CASSPTGELFF,TGTGCCTCCTCCCCCACCGGGGAGCTGTTTTTT
TRBD2,TRBJ2-7,TRBV6-4,14,.,CASSDGREISEQYF,TGTGCCAGCAGTGACGGGCGGGAGATCTCCGAGCAGTACTTC
.,TRBJ1-1,TRBV18,14,.,CASSPLPGNTEAFF,TGTGCCAGCTCCCCACTGCCAGGGAACACTGAAGCTTTCTTT
TRBD2,TRBJ2-1,TRBV6-2/TRBV6-3,15,.,CASSYRAGSRDEQFF,TGTGCCAGCAGTTACAGAGCGGGAAGTCGCGATGAGCAGTTCTTC
TRBD1,TRBJ1-1,TRBV5-4,15,.,CASSIIGQGGTEAFF,TGTGCCAGCAGCATCATAGGACAGGGGGGAACTGAAGCTTTCTTT
TRBD2,TRBJ2-1,TRBV28,16,once,CASSSTSGTTYNEQFF,TGTGCCAGCAGTTCGACTAGCGGGACAACCTACAATGAGCAGTTCTTC
.,TRBJ2-1,TRBV28,15,.,CASSLSRAGSNEQFF,TGTGCCAGCAGTTTATCCCGAGCGGGTAGCAATGAGCAGTTCTTC
TRBD2,TRBJ2-3,TRBV27,18,.,CASSLTRGASGSADTQYF,TGTGCCAGCAGTTTAACCCGGGGTGCTAGCGGGAGTGCAGATACGCAGTATTTT
.,TRBJ2-5,TRBV5-1,13,.,CASSGGTQETQYF,TGCGCCAGCAGCGGCGGGACGCAAGAGACCCAGTACTTC